The rows below give T cell receptor beta chains drawn from one sample of a study of early T cells in non-severe SARS-CoV-2 infection. TCRdb fed the 5' RACE reads into MiXCR, producing one record per CDR3 protein. The data show under 70,000 distinct CDR3 sequences, about 7.7% seen once. The material sequenced was whole blood, taken at baseline. Source of these receptors: an adult who was a healthcare worker with PCR-confirmed SARS-CoV-2 infection or an uninfected control (not recorded which). The CDR3 runs from the conserved cysteine through the conserved F or W. A D gene is named only where the DNA matches it firmly. Some rows mark clone size as missing; the rest say once, few, many or name a class of expanded clone.

clone size | J gene | D gene | V gene | CDR3 DNA | CDR3 protein
few | TRBJ1-2 | NA | TRBV29-1 | TGCAGCGTTATACAGGGAACTAACTATGGCTACACCTTC | CSVIQGTNYGYTF
few | TRBJ2-3 | NA | TRBV9 | TGTGCCAGCAGCGCCTATACGGGGGCGATCGATACGCAGTATTTT | CASSAYTGAIDTQYF
few | TRBJ2-6 | NA | TRBV25-1 | TGTGCCAGCAGTGATCAGCTGACTGGGGCCAACGTCCTGACTTTC | CASSDQLTGANVLTF
few | TRBJ2-3 | NA | TRBV24-1 | TGTGCCACCAGTGATATCCGAGGGCTCGCAGATACGCAGTATTTT | CATSDIRGLADTQYF
medium-sized | TRBJ2-1 | NA | TRBV5-1 | TGCGCCAGCAGCTTTATGGTGAAGGACAATGAGCAGTTCTTC | CASSFMVKDNEQFF
NA | TRBJ1-1 | TRBD1 | TRBV4-1 | TGCGCCAGCAGCCAAGCCGGACAGGGGCAGAACACTGAAGCTTTCTTT | CASSQAGQGQNTEAFF
many | TRBJ2-1 | TRBD2 | TRBV7-3 | TGTGCCAGCAGCCCTAGGGGACTAGCGGGCGAGCAGTTCTTC | CASSPRGLAGEQFF
NA | TRBJ1-6 | NA | TRBV27 | TGTGCCAGCAGTATTCTAGCAGGGGACCATAATTCACCCCTCCACTTT | CASSILAGDHNSPLHF
NA | TRBJ2-1 | TRBD2 | TRBV12-3/TRBV12-4 | TGTGCCACCCGAAAGGCGACTAGCGAAGGCAATGAGCAGTTCTTC | CATRKATSEGNEQFF
large | TRBJ2-5 | TRBD2 | TRBV2 | TGTGCCAGCAATTTCGGGAGGCTACAAGAGACCCAGTACTTC | CASNFGRLQETQYF
NA | TRBJ1-2 | NA | TRBV20-1 | TGCAGTGCTAGCCAGGGTGGAGTTGTTGGCTACACCTTC | CSASQGGVVGYTF
NA | TRBJ2-7 | TRBD1 | TRBV10-3 | TGTGCCACCATGAGGACAGGGGGAAGCGGACGGGACGAGCAGTACTTC | CATMRTGGSGRDEQYF
many | TRBJ2-5 | TRBD2 | TRBV7-2 | TGTGCCAGCAGCCCACGCGGGGGACTGCAAGAGACCCAGTACTTC | CASSPRGGLQETQYF
few | TRBJ2-7 | TRBD1 | TRBV24-1 | TGTGCCACCAGTGATTACGGACAGGGATCTTCCTACGAGCAGTACTTC | CATSDYGQGSSYEQYF
few | TRBJ2-7 | NA | TRBV6-5 | TGTGCCAGCAGAAGTGGACAAGGGCAGTACTTC | CASRSGQGQYF
many | TRBJ2-3 | NA | TRBV11-2 | TGTGCCAGCAGCTCCAGGGGCGGGCGGGAGTTCGAAACAGATACGCAGTATTTT | CASSSRGGREFETDTQYF
few | TRBJ2-5 | NA | TRBV10-3 | TGTGCCATCAGTGAGTCCAGCTGGACAGCTAAAGACCAAGAGACCCAGTACTTC | CAISESSWTAKDQETQYF
many | TRBJ2-1 | NA | TRBV28 | TGTGCCAGCACTTGGGGACGCTCCTACAATGAGCAGTTCTTC | CASTWGRSYNEQFF
few | TRBJ2-3 | TRBD1 | TRBV29-1 | TGCAGCGTCCAGGGACAGTCGGGAGATACGCAGTATTTT | CSVQGQSGDTQYF
many | TRBJ1-6 | NA | TRBV2 | TGTGCCAGCAGTGAAGCGCGATCCGCAGGGTATTCACCCCTCCACTTT | CASSEARSAGYSPLHF
NA | TRBJ2-5 | NA | TRBV19 | TGTGCCAGTAGTATCCGAGAGACCCAGTACTTC | CASSIRETQYF
NA | TRBJ1-5 | TRBD1 | TRBV12-3/TRBV12-4 | TGTGCCAGCAGTTTAGGCCAGGGGGCTTCTAAACAGCCCCAACATTTT | CASSLGQGASKQPQHF
NA | TRBJ2-7 | TRBD2 | TRBV7-9 | TGTGCCAGCAGCCACGGGACTAGCCTCCGAGCACCCTACGAGCAGTACTTC | CASSHGTSLRAPYEQYF